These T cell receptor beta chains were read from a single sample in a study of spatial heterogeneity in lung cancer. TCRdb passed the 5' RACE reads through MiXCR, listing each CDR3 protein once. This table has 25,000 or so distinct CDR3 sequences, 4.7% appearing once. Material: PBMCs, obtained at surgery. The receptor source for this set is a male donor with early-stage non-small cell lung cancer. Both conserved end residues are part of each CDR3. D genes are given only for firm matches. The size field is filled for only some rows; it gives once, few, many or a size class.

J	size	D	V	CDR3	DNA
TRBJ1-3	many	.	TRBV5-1	CASHDSGNTIYF	TGCGCCAGCCATGACTCTGGAAACACCATATATTTT
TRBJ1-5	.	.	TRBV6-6	CASSPGQPQHF	TGTGCCAGCAGTCCCGGACAGCCCCAGCATTTT
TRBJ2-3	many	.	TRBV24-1	CATSEDQTGGTDTQYF	TGTGCCACCAGTGAAGACCAGACAGGAGGCACAGATACGCAGTATTTT
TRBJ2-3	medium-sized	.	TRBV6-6	CASRLGPDTQYF	TGTGCCAGCAGGCTGGGGCCAGATACGCAGTATTTT
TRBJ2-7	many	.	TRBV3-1	CASSQEGGSYEQYF	TGTGCCAGCAGCCAAGAGGGGGGTTCCTACGAGCAGTACTTC
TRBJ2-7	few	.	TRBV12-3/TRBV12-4	CASSLGGASHEQYF	TGTGCCAGCAGTTTAGGGGGCGCTAGCCACGAGCAGTACTTC
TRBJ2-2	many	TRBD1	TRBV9	CASSASGQSMRTGELFF	TGTGCCAGCAGCGCATCGGGACAGTCGATGAGGACCGGGGAGCTGTTTTTT
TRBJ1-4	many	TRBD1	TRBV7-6	CASRGTGGEKLFF	TGTGCCAGCAGAGGGACAGGGGGGGAAAAACTGTTTTTT
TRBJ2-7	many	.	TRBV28	CASKKPQGRFYEQYF	TGTGCCAGCAAAAAACCACAGGGAAGGTTCTACGAGCAGTACTTC
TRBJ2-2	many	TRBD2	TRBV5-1	CASSFGLAGSANTGELFF	TGCGCCAGCAGCTTCGGACTAGCGGGAAGCGCGAACACCGGGGAGCTGTTTTTT
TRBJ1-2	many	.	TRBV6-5	CASGTSYGYTF	TGTGCCAGCGGGACGTCCTATGGCTACACCTTC
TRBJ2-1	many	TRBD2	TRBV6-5	CASRKMSGRTSYNEQFF	TGTGCCAGTAGAAAGATGAGCGGGAGAACCTCCTACAATGAGCAGTTCTTC
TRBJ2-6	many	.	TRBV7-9	CASSSGTNVLTF	TGTGCCAGCAGCTCGGGGACCAACGTCCTGACTTTC
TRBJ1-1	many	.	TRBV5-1	CASSPSGTVNTEAFF	TGCGCCAGCAGCCCGTCCGGGACGGTGAACACTGAAGCTTTCTTT
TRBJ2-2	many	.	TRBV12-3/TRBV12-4	CASSPVVSGGELFF	TGTGCCAGCAGCCCCGTTGTGTCCGGCGGGGAGCTGTTTTTT
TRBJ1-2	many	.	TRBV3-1	CASSQDLGYGYTF	TGTGCCAGCAGCCAAGATCTTGGGTACGGCTACACCTTC
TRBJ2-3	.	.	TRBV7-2	CASSSFGGITDTQYF	TGTGCCAGCAGCTCATTCGGCGGGATCACAGATACGCAGTATTTT
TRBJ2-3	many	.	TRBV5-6	CASSLRAGSTDTQYF	TGTGCCAGCAGCTTGAGGGCAGGGAGCACAGATACGCAGTATTTT
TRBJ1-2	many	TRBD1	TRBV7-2	CASSPPTGHGYTF	TGTGCCAGCAGCCCCCCGACAGGGCATGGCTACACCTTC
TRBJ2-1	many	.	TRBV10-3	CAINEGVRGEQFF	TGTGCCATCAATGAGGGGGTGAGGGGTGAGCAGTTCTTC
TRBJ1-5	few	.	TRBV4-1	CASSQTGNQPQHF	TGCGCCAGCAGCCAGACAGGCAATCAGCCCCAGCATTTT
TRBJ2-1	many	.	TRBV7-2	CASSTQTGTLYNEQFF	TGTGCCAGCAGCACCCAAACCGGGACTCTCTACAATGAGCAGTTCTTC
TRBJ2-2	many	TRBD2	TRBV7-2	CASSPAPGLAGGANTGELFF	TGTGCCAGCAGTCCTGCCCCGGGACTAGCGGGGGGCGCGAACACCGGGGAGCTGTTTTTT
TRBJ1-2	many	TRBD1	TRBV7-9	CASSLYGTGVGNYGYTF	TGTGCCAGCAGCTTATACGGGACAGGGGTCGGTAACTATGGCTACACCTTC
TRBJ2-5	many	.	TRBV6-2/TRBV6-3	CASRTLLGPTPRQETQYF	TGTGCCAGCAGGACCCTATTGGGGCCAACTCCCCGCCAAGAGACCCAGTACTTC
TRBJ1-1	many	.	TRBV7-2	CASKLAGQTNTEAFF	TGTGCCAGCAAGTTAGCAGGACAAACGAACACTGAAGCTTTCTTT
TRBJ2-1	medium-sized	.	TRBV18	CASSPERPSSYNEQFF	TGTGCCAGCTCACCGGAAAGGCCAAGCTCCTACAATGAGCAGTTCTTC
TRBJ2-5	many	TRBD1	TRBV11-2	CASSPGQGLALETQYF	TGTGCCAGCAGCCCCGGACAGGGTCTGGCATTGGAGACCCAGTACTTC
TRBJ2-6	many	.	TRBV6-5	CASSVRPTGSGANVLTF	TGTGCCAGCAGTGTCCGTCCCACAGGCTCTGGGGCCAACGTCCTGACTTTC
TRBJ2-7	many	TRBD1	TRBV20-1	CSARDSRTGVLEQYF	TGCAGTGCTAGAGATTCACGGACAGGCGTTTTAGAGCAGTACTTC
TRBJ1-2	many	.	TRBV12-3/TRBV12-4	CASSFGPNYGYTF	TGTGCCAGCAGCTTCGGTCCGAACTATGGCTACACCTTC
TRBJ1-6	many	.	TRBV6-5	CASSPGVRAAYNSPLHF	TGTGCCAGCAGTCCCGGGGTCAGGGCAGCCTATAATTCACCCCTCCACTTT
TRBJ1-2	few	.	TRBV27	CASSLSGMFAGYTF	TGTGCCAGCAGTTTATCAGGGATGTTTGCTGGCTACACCTTC
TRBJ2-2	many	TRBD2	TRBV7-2	CASSLGGLVSRTGELFF	TGTGCCAGCAGCTTAGGCGGACTAGTTTCCCGTACCGGGGAGCTGTTTTTT
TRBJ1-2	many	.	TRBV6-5	CASRPGQANYGYTF	TGTGCCAGCAGGCCAGGCCAAGCTAACTATGGCTACACCTTC
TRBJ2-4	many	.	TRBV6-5	CASSYFSSIAIF	TGTGCCAGCAGTTACTTTTCGTCTATAGCAATCTTC
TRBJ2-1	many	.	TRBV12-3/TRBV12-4	CASSIGTDYNEQFF	TGTGCCAGCAGTATCGGGACGGATTACAATGAGCAGTTCTTC
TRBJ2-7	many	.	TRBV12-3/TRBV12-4	CASSSGYSYEQYF	TGTGCCAGCAGTTCGGGCTATTCCTACGAGCAGTACTTC
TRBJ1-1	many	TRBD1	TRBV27	CASTFRTGYTEAFF	TGTGCCAGCACCTTTCGGACAGGATACACTGAAGCTTTCTTT
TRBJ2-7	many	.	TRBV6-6	CASSNVRTDTLEQYF	TGTGCCAGCAGCAACGTCCGGACAGACACTCTCGAGCAGTACTTC
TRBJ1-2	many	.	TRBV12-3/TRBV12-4	CASSFAGTPNYGYTF	TGTGCCAGCAGTTTCGCAGGGACCCCGAACTATGGCTACACCTTC
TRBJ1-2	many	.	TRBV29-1	CSAPTGPVNYGYTF	TGCAGCGCTCCGACGGGACCGGTTAACTATGGCTACACCTTC
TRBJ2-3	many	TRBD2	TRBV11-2	CASSLAMGEGPLGADTQYF	TGTGCCAGCAGCTTAGCTATGGGGGAGGGCCCCCTTGGGGCAGATACGCAGTATTTT
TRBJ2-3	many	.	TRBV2	CASSYGQSDTQYF	TGTGCCAGCAGCTACGGGCAGTCAGATACGCAGTATTTT
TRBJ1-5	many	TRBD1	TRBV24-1	CATSETGQGSWAQPQHF	TGTGCCACCAGTGAGACGGGACAGGGGTCTTGGGCACAGCCCCAGCATTTT
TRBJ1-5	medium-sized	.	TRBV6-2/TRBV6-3	CASSYQGRSNQPQHF	TGTGCCAGCAGTTACCAGGGGCGTAGCAATCAGCCCCAGCATTTT